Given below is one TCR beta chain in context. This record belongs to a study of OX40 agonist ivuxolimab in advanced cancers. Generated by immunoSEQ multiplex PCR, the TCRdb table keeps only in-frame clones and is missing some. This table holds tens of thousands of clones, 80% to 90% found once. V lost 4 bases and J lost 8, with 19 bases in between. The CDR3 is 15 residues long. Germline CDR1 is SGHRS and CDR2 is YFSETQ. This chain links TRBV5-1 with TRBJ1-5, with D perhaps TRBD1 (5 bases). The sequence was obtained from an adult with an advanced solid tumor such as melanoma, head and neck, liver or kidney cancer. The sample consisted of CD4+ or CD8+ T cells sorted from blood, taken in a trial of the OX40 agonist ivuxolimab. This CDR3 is CASSRSRGSGEPQHF. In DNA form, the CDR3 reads TGCGCCAGCAGCCGCTCCCGGGGCAGCGGTGAGCCCCAGCATTTT.